These 12 T cell receptor beta chains share one sample of origin, sequenced in a study of shared clonotypes between healthy human individuals. The table came from immunoSEQ multiplex PCR; TCRdb's copy has only in-frame clones and leaves some out. The sample yields 2 million to 3 million clones, approximately 94% seen once. Sequenced: naive CD4+ T cells from PBMCs. Stated subset: CD45RA+ positively selected. Source of these receptors: a man younger than 35 in good health. Some clones in this sample may be carry-over from other donors' samples.

Concerning this clone itself: Its ends do not fully match the called genes, so a read error is possible. The chain has TRBV4-3 and TRBJ2-4, with TRBD2 as a possible D gene (6 bases). The CDR3 length is 16 residues. Germline V CDR1 and CDR2: LGHNA, YSLEER. The CDR3 region is CASTQSRGAGKNIQYF. The CDR3 bases are TGCGCCAGCACCCAAAGCCGCGGGGCAGGCAAAAACATTCAGTACTTC.

The V and J genes are TRBV7-3 and TRBJ2-1; D possibly corresponds to TRBD2 (6 bases). V lost 5 bases to trimming and J lost 0 bases, with 14 bases between them. The CDR3 covers 16 residues. CDR1 SGHTA and CDR2 FQGTGA come from the germline V gene. This chain's CDR3 is CASSKGTPSSYNEQFF. CDR3 nucleotides: TGTGCCAGCAGCAAAGGGACTCCCAGCTCCTACAATGAGCAGTTCTTC.

The chain couples TRBV11-2 to TRBJ1-5, with D possibly TRBD1 on 5 matching bases. The CDR3 has 14 residues. CDR1 and CDR2 from the germline V gene are SGHAT and FQNNGV. V was pared by 0 bases and J by 7 bases, with 10 bases between. The CDR3, as DNA: TGTGCCAGCAGCTTAGATGGGGGGATACAGCCCCAGCATTTT. Its translation: CASSLDGGIQPQHF.

This sequence joins TRBV12-5 and TRBJ2-1; TRBD1 matches 10 bases. This CDR3 has 17 residues. The germline V gene encodes CDR1 LGHNT and CDR2 FRNRAP. Trimming took 5 bases from V and 7 from J; bases not matched to a gene: 14. CDR3 DNA sequence: TGTGCTAGTGGTCCACCGGTCAGACAGGGGGCCTGGAATGAGCAGTTCTTC. The encoded protein is CASGPPVRQGAWNEQFF.

This clone was observed once. The rearrangement links TRBV27 to TRBJ2-1; 10 bases are shared with TRBD2. Germline CDR1 reads MNHEY; CDR2 reads SMNVEV (reference sequence). The CDR3 spans 15 residues. Losses at the gene ends were 5 bases for V and 5 bases for J; bases not matched to a gene: 6. The CDR3 DNA is TGTGCCAGCAGTGTCTGGACTAGCGGAAACAATGAGCAGTTCTTC. This translates into CASSVWTSGNNEQFF.

The gene calls are TRBV2 and TRBJ2-3; D not resolved. Germline V gene data show CDR1 as SNHLY and CDR2 as FYNNEI. The CDR3 has 12 amino acids. The V end lost 5 bases, the J end lost 3 bases, and 6 bases lay between the germline ends. CDR3 nucleotides: TGTGCCAGCAGTTCCCGAACAGATACGCAGTATTTT. Translating it yields CASSSRTDTQYF.

The sample holds one count of this clone. The chain employs TRBV7-2 and TRBJ2-2, with 7 bases aligning to TRBD1. CDR1 is SGHTA, CDR2 FQGNSA, per germline. The length of the CDR3 is 13 residues. V shed 10 bases, J shed 1 base, and the junction held 3 bases outside the gene matches. CDR3 sequence: CAIRTGNTGELFF. DNA of the CDR3: TGTGCCATCCGGACAGGGAACACCGGGGAGCTGTTTTTT. The complete variable domain, with remaining parts taken from reference TRBV7-2 and TRBJ2-2, reads GAGVSQSPSNKVTEKGKDVELRCDPISGHTALYWYRQSLGQGLEFLIYFQGNSAPDKSGLPSDRFSAERTGGSVSTLTIQRTQQEDSAVYLCAIRTGNTGELFFGEGSRLTVL.

This clone occurred once. The rearrangement links TRBV7-2 to TRBJ1-2; no clear D. Looked up from germline, CDR1 is SGHTA and CDR2 is FQGNSA. CDR3 size: 12 residues. The germline V and J ends were trimmed by 5 bases and 8 bases, with 12 bases remaining between them. CDR3 DNA sequence: TGTGCCAGCAGCATCCGACCACCGGGCTACACCTTC. Its translation: CASSIRPPGYTF.

The rearrangement uses TRBV19 and TRBJ2-5; 11 bases are shared with TRBD2. V dropped 5 bases and J dropped 7; count of bases not matched to a gene: 9. CDR1 LNHDA and CDR2 SQIVND come from the germline V gene (reference sequence). The length of the CDR3 is 15 residues. The CDR3 spells CASSGTSGKVGTQYF. The CDR3 coding sequence is TGTGCCAGTAGTGGGACTAGCGGAAAAGTTGGGACCCAGTACTTC.

The chain uses TRBV11-2 and TRBJ1-2, with D hard to call. Germline V gives CDR1 SGHAT, CDR2 FQNNGV. This CDR3 region has 14 residues. Between the trimmed V and J ends, which lost 2 bases and 0 bases, there was a span of 7 bases. CDR3 nucleotides: TGTGCCAGCAGCTTAAAGGGCGCTAACTATGGCTACACCTTC. This codes for CASSLKGANYGYTF.

The chain uses TRBV11-2 and TRBJ2-7; perhaps D is TRBD1 or TRBD2 (6 bases each). The V end was cut by 0 bases, the J end by 3 bases, with 9 bases between. Germline V lookup: CDR1 SGHAT, CDR2 FQNNGV. The CDR3 length is 14 residues. CDR3 sequence: CASSLERGDYEQYF. The CDR3 DNA reads TGTGCCAGCAGCTTAGAAAGGGGGGACTACGAGCAGTACTTC.

The chain joins TRBV5-1 to TRBJ1-3, with 8 bases matching TRBD1. V shed 4 bases, J shed 1 base, and the junction held 7 bases outside the gene matches. CDR3 length: 16 residues. CDR1 SGHRS and CDR2 YFSETQ come from the germline V gene. The CDR3 is CASSNQGARSGNTIYF. Here the CDR3 DNA reads TGCGCCAGCAGCAACCAGGGGGCCCGATCTGGAAACACCATATATTTT.